What follows are 9 T cell receptor beta chains derived from one specimen sequenced in a study. TCRdb re-derived calls from the 5' RACE reads in MiXCR, one entry per CDR3 protein. The sample contains 40,000 to 65,000 distinct CDR3 sequences, 24% of which appear only once. Sequencing was performed on tumor-infiltrating naive CD4+ T cells sorted from the breast tumor. Subset in this sample: naive CD4+ T cells, CD4+CD45RA+CD25-. The receptors stem from a female donor with breast cancer.

The sample holds a few counts of this clonotype. J is TRBJ2-5 and V is TRBV5-1, with 13 bases lining up with TRBD2. CDR1 and CDR2 (germline): SGHRS, YFSETQ. Trimming took 4 bases from V and 8 from J; bases not matched to a gene: 8. The CDR3 runs 15 residues. The CDR3 bases are TGCGCCAGCAGCCCCCCCGGACTAGCGGGAGTTACCCAGTACTTC. It specifies CASSPPGLAGVTQYF.

V gene TRBV18 combines with J gene TRBJ1-1; D gene ambiguous. CDR3 length equals 13 residues. V was shortened by 0 bases and J by 4 bases, with 6 bases between the two germline ends. Germline V lookup: CDR1 KGHSH, CDR2 LQKENI. CDR3 bases: TGTGCCAGCTCACCACCGACCAGCACTGAAGCTTTCTTT. Its translation: CASSPPTSTEAFF.

This clonotype was found a few times. CDR3 nucleotides: TGTGCCAGCAGCTTGCATACAGGAGCTACCGGGGAGCTGTTTTTT. Translation gives CASSLHTGATGELFF. This rearrangement joins TRBV5-5 to TRBJ2-2; D is perhaps TRBD1 (5 bases). V lost 1 base and J 5 bases, leaving 12 bases between the germline ends. Germline V CDR1 and CDR2: SGHKS, YYEKEE (reference sequence). The CDR3 runs 15 residues.

This clonotype was picked up many times. DNA of the CDR3: TGTGCCAGCAGTCATCAGGGAGACACTGAAGCTTTCTTT. This codes for CASSHQGDTEAFF. This chain links TRBV6-6 with TRBJ1-1; tentatively, D is TRBD1 (5 bases). V lost 5 bases and J 3 bases, leaving 10 bases between the germline ends. The CDR3 contains 13 residues. Germline V lookup: CDR1 MNHNY, CDR2 SVGAGI (reference sequence).

This chain uses TRBV29-1 with TRBJ2-2, with 7 nucleotides matching TRBD2. Unmatched junction bases numbered 4, after V lost 5 bases and J lost 16 bases. Germline values: CDR1 SQVTM, CDR2 ANQGSEA. This CDR3 is built from 9 residues. The CDR3 loop reads CSVPSGRFF. The CDR3 DNA is TGCAGCGTTCCTAGCGGACGGTTTTTT.

This chain joins TRBV5-5 and TRBJ2-7; D may be TRBD2 (6 bases). Germline CDR1 SGHKS, CDR2 YYEKEE (reference sequence). Trimming cost V 6 bases and J 3 bases, with 13 bases left between them. This CDR3 region has 13 residues. CDR3 DNA sequence: TGTGCCAGCATCCTCAACGGGGGCTACGAGCAGTACTTC. Translated, it gives CASILNGGYEQYF.

Comment on this clonotype: A much larger clone lies a single base off, so this may be a read error. The rearrangement links TRBV7-8 to TRBJ2-3; D may correspond to TRBD1 or TRBD2 (5 bases each). CDR3 length equals 17 residues. Germline assignment: CDR1 SGHVS and CDR2 FQNEAQ. V shed 4 bases and J shed 11 bases, with 28 bases lying between them. The chain's CDR3 is CASSSLFGRQNEHMQYF. The CDR3 DNA reads as TGTGCCAGCAGCTCCCTTTTTGGGAGACAGAACGAACATATGCAGTATTTT.

The chain links TRBV5-1 to TRBJ1-4; 10 bases are a match to TRBD1. Germline V gene data show CDR1 as SGHRS and CDR2 as YFSETQ. The CDR3 loop spans 18 amino acids. The junction had 16 bases not matched to a gene; V was cut back by 4 bases and J by 7 bases. CDR3 sequence: CASSVGGRQGAGIEKLFF. CDR3 DNA sequence: TGCGCCAGCAGCGTCGGCGGGAGACAGGGGGCAGGGATTGAAAAACTGTTTTTT.

This rearrangement joins TRBV7-6 to TRBJ2-5; TRBD1 agrees at 7 bases. Per the germline V gene, CDR1 is SGHVS and CDR2 is FNYEAQ. V lost 3 bases, J lost 2 bases, and 6 bases stayed unmatched. This CDR3 is 15 amino acids long. Here the CDR3 reads CASSFRSGQQETQYF. The CDR3 DNA sequence: TGTGCCAGCAGCTTTCGTTCGGGACAGCAAGAGACCCAGTACTTC.